This T cell receptor (beta chain) came from a study of blood T cell repertoires in COVID-19. Turning to the study itself: Sources were T cells, B-cell-depleted T cells, or PBMCs; the material itself was cDNA or gDNA.

Method: immunoSEQ multiplex PCR; TCRdb's copy keeps in-frame clones and lacks some. Counted here are 200,000 to 250,000 clones, approximately 82% occurring once; the ten biggest clones make up 14% to 15%. This CDR3 contains 15 residues. Sequenced input: PBMCs or T cells enriched from blood (not recorded which). The gene calls are TRBV21-1 and TRBJ1-5; TRBD1 is the table's D call and was not checked against the DNA. TRBV21-1 is a recognized pseudogene. The TCR was taken from a man aged 40-55 years who had recovered from COVID-19. The DNA for the CDR3 is TGTGCCAGCAGCAACAAGACAGGGGGAGGGCAGCCCCAGCATTTT. This encodes CASSNKTGGGQPQHF.